This TCR beta chain is from a study of shared clonotypes between healthy human individuals. The V gene's germline CDR1 is MDHEN and CDR2 SYDVKM. Trimming removed 6 bases at V and 10 bases at J, with 15 bases between. The CDR3 covers 12 residues. The repertoire was sequenced with immunoSEQ multiplex PCR; TCRdb's copy has only in-frame clones and lacks some. The sample records under 2.5 million clones, just under 95% being singletons. The chain joins TRBV28 to TRBJ1-1; weak D call: TRBD1 (6 bases). The sequence derives from a man aged 18 to 29 in good health. Some clones in this sample may be carry-over from other donors' samples. Sequenced sample: naive CD4+ T cells from PBMCs. Documented subset: CD45RA+ positively selected. The CDR3 DNA follows: TGTGCCAGCAGGTTCGGACAGTCTGGAGCTTTCTTT. Protein: CASRFGQSGAFF.